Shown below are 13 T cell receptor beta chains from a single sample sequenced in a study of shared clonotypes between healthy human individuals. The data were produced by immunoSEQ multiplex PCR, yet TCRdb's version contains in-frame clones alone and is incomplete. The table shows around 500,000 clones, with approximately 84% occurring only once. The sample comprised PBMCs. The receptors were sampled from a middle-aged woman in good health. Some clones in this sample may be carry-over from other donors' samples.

DNA of the CDR3: TGTGCCAGCACCGCTGGACTAGCGGCAAACGAGCAGTACTTC. It translates to CASTAGLAANEQYF. The gene calls are TRBV7-9 and TRBJ2-7; 10 nucleotides agree with TRBD2. Germline V lookup: CDR1 SEHNR, CDR2 FQNEAQ (reference sequence). Trimming removed 7 bases from V and 5 bases from J; junction bases left unmatched: 8. The CDR3 length is 14 residues.

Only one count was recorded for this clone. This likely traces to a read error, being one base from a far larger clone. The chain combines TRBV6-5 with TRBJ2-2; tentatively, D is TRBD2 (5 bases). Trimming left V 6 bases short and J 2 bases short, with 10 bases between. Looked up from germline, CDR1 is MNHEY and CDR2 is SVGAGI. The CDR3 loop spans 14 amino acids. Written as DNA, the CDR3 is TGTGCCAGCAGGTGGACGGGAAACACCGGGGAGCTGTTTTTT. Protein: CASRWTGNTGELFF.

This CDR3 is CATYRLDSGEQYF. Here the CDR3 DNA reads TGTGCCACATATCGACTAGACTCCGGCGAGCAGTACTTC. The chain is built from TRBV30 and TRBJ2-7; maybe TRBD2 (6 bases). V lost 8 bases and J 6 bases, leaving 20 bases between the germline ends. The germline V gene has CDR1 GTSNPN and CDR2 SVGIG (reference sequence). This CDR3 has 13 residues.

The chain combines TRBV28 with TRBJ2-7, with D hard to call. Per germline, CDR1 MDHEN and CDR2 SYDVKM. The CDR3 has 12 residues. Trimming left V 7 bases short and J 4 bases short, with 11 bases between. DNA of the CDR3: TGTGCCAGCAAAGCCCGGCGGTACGAGCAGTACTTC. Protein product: CASKARRYEQYF. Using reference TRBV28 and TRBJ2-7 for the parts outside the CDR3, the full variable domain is DVKVTQSSRYLVKRTGEKVFLECVQDMDHENMFWYRQDPGLGLRLIYFSYDVKMKEKGDIPEGYSVSREKKERFSLILESASTNQTSMYLCASKARRYEQYFGPGTRLTVT.

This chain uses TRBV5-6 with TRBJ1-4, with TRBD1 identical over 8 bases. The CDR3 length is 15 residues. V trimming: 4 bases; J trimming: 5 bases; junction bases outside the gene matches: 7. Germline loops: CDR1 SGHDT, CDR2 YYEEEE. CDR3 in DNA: TGTGCCAGCAGCACATACAGGGGGGAAAATGAAAAACTGTTTTTT. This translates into CASSTYRGENEKLFF.

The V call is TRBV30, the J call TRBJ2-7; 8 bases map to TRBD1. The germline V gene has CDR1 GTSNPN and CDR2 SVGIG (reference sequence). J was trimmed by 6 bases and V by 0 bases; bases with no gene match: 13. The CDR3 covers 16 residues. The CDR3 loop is CAWSVLWTGTLPEQYF. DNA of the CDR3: TGTGCCTGGAGTGTACTCTGGACAGGGACCCTACCCGAGCAGTACTTC.

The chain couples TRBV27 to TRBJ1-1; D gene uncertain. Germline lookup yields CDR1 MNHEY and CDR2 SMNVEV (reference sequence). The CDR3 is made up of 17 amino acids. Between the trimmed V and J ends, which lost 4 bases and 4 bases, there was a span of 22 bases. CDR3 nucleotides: TGTGCCAGCAGTTCTTACTTCTACCCGGGGAGTGGCACTGAAGCTTTCTTT. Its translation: CASSSYFYPGSGTEAFF.

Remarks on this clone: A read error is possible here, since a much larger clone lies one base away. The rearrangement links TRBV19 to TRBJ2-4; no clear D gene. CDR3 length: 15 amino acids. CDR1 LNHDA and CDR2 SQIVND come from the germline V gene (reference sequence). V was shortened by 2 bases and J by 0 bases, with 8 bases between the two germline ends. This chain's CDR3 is CASSIPALAKNIQYF. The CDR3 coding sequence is TGTGCCAGTAGTATACCGGCACTAGCCAAAAACATTCAGTACTTC.

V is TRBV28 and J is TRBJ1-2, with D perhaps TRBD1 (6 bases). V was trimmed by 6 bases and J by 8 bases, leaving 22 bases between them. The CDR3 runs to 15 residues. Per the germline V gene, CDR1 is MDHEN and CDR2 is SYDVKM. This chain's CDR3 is CASSLGGTSAGGYTF. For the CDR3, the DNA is TGTGCCAGCAGCCTCGGGGGGACATCAGCAGGCGGCTACACCTTC.

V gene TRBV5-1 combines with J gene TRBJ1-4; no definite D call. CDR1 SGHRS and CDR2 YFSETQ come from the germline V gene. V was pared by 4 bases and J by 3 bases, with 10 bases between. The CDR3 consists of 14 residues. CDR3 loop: CASSLMGANEKLFF. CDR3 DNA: TGCGCCAGCAGCCTTATGGGTGCTAATGAAAAACTGTTTTTT.

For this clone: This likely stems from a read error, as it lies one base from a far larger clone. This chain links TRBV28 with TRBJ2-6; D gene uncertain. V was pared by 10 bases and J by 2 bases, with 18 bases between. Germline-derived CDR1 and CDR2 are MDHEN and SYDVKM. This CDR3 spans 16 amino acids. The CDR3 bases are TGTGCCACCACACGAGGATCCCACCCTGGGGCCAACGTCCTGACTTTC. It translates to CATTRGSHPGANVLTF.

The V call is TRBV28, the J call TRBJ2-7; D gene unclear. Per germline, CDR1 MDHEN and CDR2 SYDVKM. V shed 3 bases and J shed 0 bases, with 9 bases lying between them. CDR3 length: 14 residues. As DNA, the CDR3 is TGTGCCAGCAGTTTTTTCGCGGCCTCCTACGAGCAGTACTTC. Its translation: CASSFFAASYEQYF.

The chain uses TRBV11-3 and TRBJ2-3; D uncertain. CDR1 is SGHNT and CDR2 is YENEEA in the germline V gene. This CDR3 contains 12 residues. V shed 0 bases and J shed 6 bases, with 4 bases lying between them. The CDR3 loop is CASSLEGDTQYF. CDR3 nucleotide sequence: TGTGCCAGCAGCTTAGAAGGGGATACGCAGTATTTT.